The 8 T cell receptor beta chains below all came from one sample that was sequenced in a study of blood T cell repertoires in COVID-19. Clones were sequenced by immunoSEQ multiplex PCR, and TCRdb holds only the in-frame ones, with some missing. The sample shows 200,000 to 250,000 clones, 84% of them seen only once. Source material: peripheral blood. These receptors originate from a woman in her forties or fifties with active or convalescent COVID-19.

This chain uses TRBV10-1 with TRBJ1-1; unclear D gene. V shed 0 bases and J shed 0 bases, with 11 bases lying between them. The CDR3 extends over 16 amino acids. Germline CDR1 and CDR2: WNHNN and SYGVQD (reference sequence). The CDR3 loop reads CASSESRGVMNTEAFF. CDR3 in DNA: TGCGCCAGCAGTGAGTCCCGGGGAGTAATGAACACTGAAGCTTTCTTT.

V usage is TRBV19 and J usage is TRBJ1-6, with 7 positions matching TRBD1. The CDR3 runs to 15 residues. V lost 7 bases to trimming and J lost 7 bases; unmatched junction nucleotides: 10. Per germline, CDR1 LNHDA and CDR2 SQIVND (reference sequence). CDR3 sequence reads: CASTLDRVGNSPLHF. The CDR3 region has the DNA TGTGCCAGTACCCTCGACAGGGTAGGGAATTCACCCCTCCACTTT.

CDR3 nucleotide sequence: TGTGCCAGCAGCCCAGGACAGGGTAAAGCCTACGAGCAGTACTTC. Its protein product is CASSPGQGKAYEQYF. This chain uses TRBV3-1 (or the pseudogene TRBV3-2) with TRBJ2-7; 8 bases are shared with TRBD1. Germline lookup yields CDR1 LGHDT and CDR2 YNNKEL (reference sequence). The J segment lost 2 bases and the V segment lost 4 bases, leaving 7 bases of the junction unmatched. The CDR3 totals 15 residues.

This chain uses TRBV2 with TRBJ2-7; D is perhaps TRBD1 (5 bases). CDR3 length: 12 amino acids. CDR1 and CDR2 (germline): SNHLY, FYNNEI. The ends were cut back, 2 bases at V and 6 bases at J, with 8 bases in the middle. The CDR3 reads CASSEQGSEQYV. CDR3 bases: TGTGCCAGCAGTGAACAGGGATCCGAGCAGTACGTC.

This rearrangement joins TRBV5-5 to TRBJ1-1; D is perhaps TRBD1 (6 bases). V was trimmed by 4 bases and J by 10 bases, leaving 14 bases between them. The CDR3 has 12 residues. The germline gives CDR1 SGHKS, CDR2 YYEKEE (reference sequence). CDR3 loop: CASSRGGDGAFF. The CDR3 DNA follows: TGTGCCAGCAGCCGAGGGGGGGATGGAGCTTTCTTT.

The CDR3 DNA is TGCAGTGTAGACAGGGGAGAGACCCAGTACTTC. Translating it yields CSVDRGETQYF. This sequence joins TRBV20-1 and TRBJ2-5; TRBD1 matches 8 bases. Trimming removed 7 bases from V and 4 bases from J; junction bases left unmatched: 2. The CDR3 sequence is 11 residues long. The germline gives CDR1 DFQATT, CDR2 SNEGSKA (reference sequence).

The chain uses TRBV4-1 and TRBJ1-1; tentative D call: TRBD1 (5 bases). This CDR3 is built from 12 residues. V lost 4 bases and J lost 11, with 14 bases in between. CDR1 and CDR2 from the germline V gene are MGHRA and YSYEKL. Here the CDR3 reads CASSRPSGRAFF. The CDR3 bases are TGCGCCAGCAGCCGGCCTTCAGGGAGGGCTTTCTTT.

The V call is TRBV6-5, the J call TRBJ2-1; 8 bases fit TRBD1. This CDR3 region has 15 residues. Germline V gene data show CDR1 as MNHEY and CDR2 as SVGAGI. V lost 6 bases, J lost 5 bases, and 9 bases stayed unmatched. For the CDR3, the DNA is TGTGCCAGCAGCACAAGCCAGGGGGCCCACAATGAGCAGTTCTTC. As protein: CASSTSQGAHNEQFF.